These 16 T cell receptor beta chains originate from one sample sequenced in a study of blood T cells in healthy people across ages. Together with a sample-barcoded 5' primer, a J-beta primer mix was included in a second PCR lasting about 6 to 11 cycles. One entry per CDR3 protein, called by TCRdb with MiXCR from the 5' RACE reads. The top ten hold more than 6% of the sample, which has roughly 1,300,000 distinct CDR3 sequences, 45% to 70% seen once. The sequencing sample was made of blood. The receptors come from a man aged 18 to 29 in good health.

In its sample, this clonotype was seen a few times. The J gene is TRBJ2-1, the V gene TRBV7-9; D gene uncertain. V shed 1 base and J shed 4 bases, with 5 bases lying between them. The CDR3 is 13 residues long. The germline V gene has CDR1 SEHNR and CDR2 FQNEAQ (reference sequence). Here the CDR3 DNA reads TGTGCCAGCAGCTTAGTCCCTTACAATGAGCAGTTCTTC. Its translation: CASSLVPYNEQFF.

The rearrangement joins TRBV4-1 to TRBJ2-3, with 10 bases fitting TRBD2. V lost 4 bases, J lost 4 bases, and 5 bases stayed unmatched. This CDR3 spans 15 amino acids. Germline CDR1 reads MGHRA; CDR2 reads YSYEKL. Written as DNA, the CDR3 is TGCGCCAGCAGCCTTTCTAGCGGGGGAGCAGATACGCAGTATTTT. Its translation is CASSLSSGGADTQYF.

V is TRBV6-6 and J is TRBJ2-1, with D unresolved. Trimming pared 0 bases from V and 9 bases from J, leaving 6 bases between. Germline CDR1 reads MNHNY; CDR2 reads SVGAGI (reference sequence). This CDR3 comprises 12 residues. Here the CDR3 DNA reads TGTGCCAGCAGTTACTCGAAACCTGAGCAGTTCTTC. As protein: CASSYSKPEQFF.

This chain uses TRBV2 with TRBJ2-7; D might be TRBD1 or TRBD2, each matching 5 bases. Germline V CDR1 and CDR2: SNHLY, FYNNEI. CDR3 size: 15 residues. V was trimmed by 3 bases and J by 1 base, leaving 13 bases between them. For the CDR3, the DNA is TGTGCCAGCAGTGATGGCCGGGACGGGTCCTACGAGCAGTACTTC. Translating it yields CASSDGRDGSYEQYF. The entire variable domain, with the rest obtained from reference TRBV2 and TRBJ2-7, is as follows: EPEVTQTPSHQVTQMGQEVILRCVPISNHLYFYWYRQILGQKVEFLVSFYNNEISEKSEIFDDQFSVERPDGSNFTLKIRSTKLEDSAMYFCASSDGRDGSYEQYFGPGTRLTVT.

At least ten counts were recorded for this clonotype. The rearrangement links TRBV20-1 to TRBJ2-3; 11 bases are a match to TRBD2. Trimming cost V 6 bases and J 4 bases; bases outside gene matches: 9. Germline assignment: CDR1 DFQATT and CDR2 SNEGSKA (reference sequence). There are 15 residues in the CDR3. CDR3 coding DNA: TGCAGTGCCACGGGACTAGCGGTAAAACCAGATACGCAGTATTTT. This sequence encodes CSATGLAVKPDTQYF.

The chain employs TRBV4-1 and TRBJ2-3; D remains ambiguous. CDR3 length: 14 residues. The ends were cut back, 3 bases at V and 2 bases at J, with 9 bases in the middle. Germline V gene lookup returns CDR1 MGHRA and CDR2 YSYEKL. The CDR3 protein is CASSQDWYTDTQYF. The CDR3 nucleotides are TGCGCCAGCAGCCAGGATTGGTACACAGATACGCAGTATTTT.

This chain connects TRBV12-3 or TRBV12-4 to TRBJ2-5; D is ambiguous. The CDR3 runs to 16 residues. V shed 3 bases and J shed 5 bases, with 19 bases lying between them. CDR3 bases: TGTGCCAGCAGTTTGAACGGCTTTGGGGTTGTCGAGACCCAGTACTTC. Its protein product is CASSLNGFGVVETQYF.

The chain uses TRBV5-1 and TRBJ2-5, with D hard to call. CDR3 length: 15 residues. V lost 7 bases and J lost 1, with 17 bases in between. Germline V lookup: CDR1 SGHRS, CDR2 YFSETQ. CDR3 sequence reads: CASLGPNKAQETQYF. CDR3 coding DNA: TGCGCCAGCTTGGGTCCGAACAAGGCCCAAGAGACCCAGTACTTC.

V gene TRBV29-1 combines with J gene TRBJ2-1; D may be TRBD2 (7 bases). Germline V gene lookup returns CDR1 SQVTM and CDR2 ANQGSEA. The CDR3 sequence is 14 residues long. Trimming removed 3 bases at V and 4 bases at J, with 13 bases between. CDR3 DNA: TGCAGCGTTGATGGGAGGGGGAAGTACAATGAGCAGTTCTTC. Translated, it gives CSVDGRGKYNEQFF.

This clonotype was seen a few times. The CDR3 loop is CASSLFPGGRDTEAFF. For the CDR3, the DNA is TGTGCCAGCAGCTTATTCCCAGGGGGCAGGGACACTGAAGCTTTCTTT. The chain uses TRBV7-2 and TRBJ1-1; TRBD1 matches at 8 bases. After removal of 2 bases from V and 3 bases from J, the junction contained 8 bases not matched to a gene. This CDR3 is built from 16 residues. From germline, CDR1 is SGHTA and CDR2 FQGNSA.

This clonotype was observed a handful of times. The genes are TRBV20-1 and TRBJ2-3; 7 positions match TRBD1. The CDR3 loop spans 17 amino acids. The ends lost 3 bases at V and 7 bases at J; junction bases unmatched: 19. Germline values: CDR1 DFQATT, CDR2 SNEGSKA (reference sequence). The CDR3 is CSARNSLRQGQINTQYF. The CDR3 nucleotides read TGCAGTGCTAGGAACAGCCTAAGACAGGGTCAAATTAATACGCAGTATTTT.

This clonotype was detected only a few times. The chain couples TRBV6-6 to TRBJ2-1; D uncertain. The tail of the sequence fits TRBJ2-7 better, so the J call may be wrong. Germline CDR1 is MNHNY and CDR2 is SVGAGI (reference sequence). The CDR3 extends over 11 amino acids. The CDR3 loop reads CASAEIGEQYF. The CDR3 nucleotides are TGTGCCAGCGCCGAGATCGGCGAGCAGTACTTC.

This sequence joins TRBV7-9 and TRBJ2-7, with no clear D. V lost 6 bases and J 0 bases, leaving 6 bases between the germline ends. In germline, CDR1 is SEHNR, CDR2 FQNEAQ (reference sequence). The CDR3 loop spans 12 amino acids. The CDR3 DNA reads TGTGCCAGCAGATTCGACTCCTACGAGCAGTACTTC. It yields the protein CASRFDSYEQYF.

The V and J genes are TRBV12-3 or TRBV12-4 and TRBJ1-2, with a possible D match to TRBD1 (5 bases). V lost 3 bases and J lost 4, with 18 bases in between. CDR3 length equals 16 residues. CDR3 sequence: CASSFPEGTSRYGYTF. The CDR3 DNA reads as TGTGCCAGCAGTTTCCCTGAGGGGACGTCCCGCTATGGCTACACCTTC.

CDR3 nucleotide sequence: TGTGCCAGCAGCAGTTACAGCCGGCAGCTGTTTTTT. Its protein is CASSSYSRQLFF. This sequence joins TRBV5-6 and TRBJ1-4; D is unclear. V lost 4 bases and J lost 14, with 15 bases in between. The CDR3 spans 12 residues. CDR1 and CDR2 (germline): SGHDT, YYEEEE.

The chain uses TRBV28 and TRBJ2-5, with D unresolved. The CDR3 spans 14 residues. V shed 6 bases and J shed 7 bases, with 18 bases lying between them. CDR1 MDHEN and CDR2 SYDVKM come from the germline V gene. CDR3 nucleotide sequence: TGTGCCAGCAGCGATATCTCAAAGTTTGGGACCCAGTACTTC. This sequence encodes CASSDISKFGTQYF.